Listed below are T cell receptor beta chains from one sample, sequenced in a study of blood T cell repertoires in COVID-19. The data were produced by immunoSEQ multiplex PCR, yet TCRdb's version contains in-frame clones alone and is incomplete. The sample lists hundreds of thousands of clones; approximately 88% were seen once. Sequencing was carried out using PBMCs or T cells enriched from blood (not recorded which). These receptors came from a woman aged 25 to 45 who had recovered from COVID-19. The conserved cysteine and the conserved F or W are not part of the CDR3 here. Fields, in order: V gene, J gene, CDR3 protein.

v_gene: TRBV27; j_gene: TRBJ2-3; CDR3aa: ASSSSAGERTDTQY
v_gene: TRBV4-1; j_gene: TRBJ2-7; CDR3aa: ASSQVGTATYEQY
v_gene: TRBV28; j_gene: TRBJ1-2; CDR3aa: ASSIKQGGLTYGYT
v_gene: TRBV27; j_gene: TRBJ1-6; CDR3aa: ASSLRLFSPLH
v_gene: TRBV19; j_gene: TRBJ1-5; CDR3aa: ASSIEEGRQPQH
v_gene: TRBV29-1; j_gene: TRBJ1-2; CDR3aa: SVEDLIEVRGESGYT
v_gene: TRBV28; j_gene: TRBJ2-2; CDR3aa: ASRATLNTGELF
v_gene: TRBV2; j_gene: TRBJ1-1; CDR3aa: ASSDLGTGGFENTEAF
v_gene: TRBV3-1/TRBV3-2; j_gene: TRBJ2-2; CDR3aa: ASRRLAGGVTGELF
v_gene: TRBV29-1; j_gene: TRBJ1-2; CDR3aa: SVGREGANYGYT
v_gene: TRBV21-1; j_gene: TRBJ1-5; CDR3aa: ASSSGVIAVTYQPQH
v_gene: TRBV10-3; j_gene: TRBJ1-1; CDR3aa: AIAPGGGATEAF
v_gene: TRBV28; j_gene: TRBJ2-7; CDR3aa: ASMLGQGLLPAYEQY
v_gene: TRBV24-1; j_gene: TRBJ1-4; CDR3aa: ATSGATNEKLF
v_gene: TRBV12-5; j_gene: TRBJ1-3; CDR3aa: ASGFSGNTIY
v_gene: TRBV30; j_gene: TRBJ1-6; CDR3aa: AWRGTGNNSPLH
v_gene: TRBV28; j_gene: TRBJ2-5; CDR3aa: ASSFFYSQETQY
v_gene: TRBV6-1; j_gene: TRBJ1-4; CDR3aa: ASSEVRTTNEKLF
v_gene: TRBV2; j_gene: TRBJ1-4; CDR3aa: ASSGMGWGLNEKLF
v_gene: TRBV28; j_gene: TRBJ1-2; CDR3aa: ASGDNLNYGYT
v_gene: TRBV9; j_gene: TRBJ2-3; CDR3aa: ASSVSGTSTDTQY
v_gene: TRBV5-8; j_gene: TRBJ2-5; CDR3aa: ASSLAQIAGETQY
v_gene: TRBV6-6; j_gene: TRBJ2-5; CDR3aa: ASSPRLAGVRKVETQY
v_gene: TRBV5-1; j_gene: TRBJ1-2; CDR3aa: ASSLTGTGVYGYT
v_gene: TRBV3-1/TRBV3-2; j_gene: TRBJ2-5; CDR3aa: ASSVGVQETQY
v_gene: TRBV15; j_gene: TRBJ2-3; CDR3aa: ATSRDKAVTQY
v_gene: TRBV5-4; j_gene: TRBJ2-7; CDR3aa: ASSLDRQVSYEQY
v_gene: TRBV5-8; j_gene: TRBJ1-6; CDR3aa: ASSLRQGRSYNSPLH
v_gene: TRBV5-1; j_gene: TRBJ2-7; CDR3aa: ASSKGPVYEQY
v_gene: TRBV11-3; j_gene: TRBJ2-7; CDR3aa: ASSLAGTGSYEQY
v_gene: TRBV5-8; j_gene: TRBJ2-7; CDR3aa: ASSFGQGDLYEQY
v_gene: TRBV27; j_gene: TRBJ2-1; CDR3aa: ASRHGLAGVGEQF
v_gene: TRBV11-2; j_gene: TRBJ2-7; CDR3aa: ASSLVLLTSPTYEQY
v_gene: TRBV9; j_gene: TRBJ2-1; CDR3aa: ASSPGTMPKQF
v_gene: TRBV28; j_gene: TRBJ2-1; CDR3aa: ASSSRGGASPFPDEQF
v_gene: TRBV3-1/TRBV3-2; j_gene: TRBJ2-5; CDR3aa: ASSQLAGATQETQY
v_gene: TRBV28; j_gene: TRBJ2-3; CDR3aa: ASNLSLAGGRSTDTQY
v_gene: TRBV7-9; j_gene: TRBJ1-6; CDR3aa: ASSSNVGGPLH
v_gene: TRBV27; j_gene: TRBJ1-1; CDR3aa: ASSLGRGPTEAF
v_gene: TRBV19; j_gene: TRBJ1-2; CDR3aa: ASSIRAQGGNSYT
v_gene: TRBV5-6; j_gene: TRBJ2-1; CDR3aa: ASSFGDREDEQF
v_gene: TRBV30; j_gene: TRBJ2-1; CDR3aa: AWRWGTGGHEQF
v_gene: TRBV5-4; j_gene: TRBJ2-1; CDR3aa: ASSFPLAYNEQF
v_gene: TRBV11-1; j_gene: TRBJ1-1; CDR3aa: ASSFFVYTEAF
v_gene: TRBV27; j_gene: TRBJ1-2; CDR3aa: ASSFFQGELYGYT
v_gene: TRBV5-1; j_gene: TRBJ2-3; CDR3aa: ASSLGQVEDTQY
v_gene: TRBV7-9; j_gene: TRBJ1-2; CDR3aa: ASSLSASLYGYT
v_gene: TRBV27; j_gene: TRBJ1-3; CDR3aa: ASSLHREGTGNTIY
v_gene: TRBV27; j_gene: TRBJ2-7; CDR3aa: ASRKQHRDREYEQY
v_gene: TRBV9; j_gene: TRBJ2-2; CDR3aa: ASSVVWGHLNTGELF
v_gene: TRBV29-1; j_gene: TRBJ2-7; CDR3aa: SVSGRAIPEQY
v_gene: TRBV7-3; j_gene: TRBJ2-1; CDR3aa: ASSPTPGTSGRRNEQF
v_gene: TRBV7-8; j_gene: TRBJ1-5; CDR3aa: ASSGPGQGNQPQH
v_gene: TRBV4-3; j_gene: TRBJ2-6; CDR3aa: ASSQTWGAGANVLT
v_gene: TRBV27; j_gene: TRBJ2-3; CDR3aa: ASSFGTVGSGTDTQY
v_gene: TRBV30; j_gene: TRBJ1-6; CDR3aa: AWSRLGIPLH
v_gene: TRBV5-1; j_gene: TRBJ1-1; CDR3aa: ASSSGVEAF